This entry concerns a single TCR beta chain. This sample was included in a study of glioma-infiltrating T cells after dendritic cell vaccination. Background on the study: Patients received autologous tumor lysate-pulsed dendritic cell vaccination between 2003 and 2012.

The immunoSEQ assay amplified TCRB CDR3 from up to roughly 2 ug DNA. Amplification used 60 V beta primers and 13 J beta primers. The assay was immunoSEQ multiplex PCR, and TCRdb's table has in-frame clones only and misses some. The sample comprises about 100,000 clones, around three quarters of which are singletons, and 5.5% to 7% rests with the top ten. Fresh-frozen tumor tissue and more than two years of survival data were available for all. CDR1 and CDR2 (germline): MDHEN, SYDVKM. This CDR3 is built from 13 residues. With 4 bases clipped from V and 5 bases from J, the junction kept 4 bases outside the gene matches.

This TCR was sampled from a human donor with glioblastoma. The chain couples TRBV28 to TRBJ2-5; 7 positions match TRBD1. The input for sequencing was blood, taken before dendritic cell vaccination. The CDR3 loop reads CASSSQGVETQYF. The CDR3 coding sequence is TGTGCCAGCAGTTCCCAGGGGGTCGAGACCCAGTACTTC.